The rows below give T cell receptor beta chains drawn from one sample of a study of T cells in Graves' hyperthyroidism and ophthalmopathy. TCRdb re-called the multiplex PCR reads through MiXCR, storing one row per CDR3 protein. The sample has hundreds of thousands of distinct CDR3 sequences, 15% to 20% seen once. Sequencing was done on a sample of blood. All receptors come from a woman aged 45-59 years with Graves' hyperthyroidism that later progressed to Graves' ophthalmopathy. Both conserved end residues are part of each CDR3. Each record gives: J gene, clone size, V gene, D gene, CDR3 DNA, CDR3 protein. A D gene is named only where the DNA matches it firmly. Clone size is stated in some rows and not others, as once, few, many or a class when expanded.

J: TRBJ1-2
size: few
V: TRBV9
D: TRBD1
DNA: TGTGCCAGCAGCGGACTGACAGGGGTGGAGGGTGGCTACACCTTC
CDR3: CASSGLTGVEGGYTF

J: TRBJ2-1
size: .
V: TRBV27
D: .
DNA: TGTGCCAGCAGTTTATCAACAGGAGCACCTGCCTGGAATGAGCAGTTCTTC
CDR3: CASSLSTGAPAWNEQFF

J: TRBJ2-7
size: few
V: TRBV7-6
D: .
DNA: TGTGCCAGCAGCTTATCCGACGGGGGGACAGTAACCGAGCAGTACTTC
CDR3: CASSLSDGGTVTEQYF

J: TRBJ1-2
size: few
V: TRBV4-1
D: TRBD1
DNA: TGCGCCAGCAGCCAAAGACAGGGTTGGGGCTACACCTTC
CDR3: CASSQRQGWGYTF

J: TRBJ1-6
size: few
V: TRBV5-1
D: TRBD1
DNA: TGCGCCAGCAGCACCGGACAGGCTAGAGGTAATTCACCCCTCCACTTT
CDR3: CASSTGQARGNSPLHF

J: TRBJ1-1
size: .
V: TRBV6-1
D: TRBD1
DNA: TGTGCCAGCAGCCCCATTGACAGGGACACTGAAGCTTTCTTT
CDR3: CASSPIDRDTEAFF

J: TRBJ1-6
size: .
V: TRBV12-3/TRBV12-4
D: TRBD1
DNA: TGTGCCAGCAGTTTGACAGGGGGTCCACCCCTCCACTTT
CDR3: CASSLTGGPPLHF

J: TRBJ1-5
size: .
V: TRBV20-1
D: .
DNA: TGCAGTGCCACTCTCTTGTTGAATCAGCCCCAGCATTTT
CDR3: CSATLLLNQPQHF

J: TRBJ1-2
size: few
V: TRBV19
D: .
DNA: TGTGCCAGTAGTCCCATTGGCGAGGGGGTTAACTATGGCTACACCTTC
CDR3: CASSPIGEGVNYGYTF

J: TRBJ1-1
size: many
V: TRBV29-1
D: .
DNA: TGCAGCGCCAGCAAGAACACTGAAGCTTTCTTT
CDR3: CSASKNTEAFF

J: TRBJ1-1
size: many
V: TRBV30
D: TRBD1
DNA: TGTGCCTGGAGTGCGGGACAGCCGTTCACTGAAGCTTTCTTT
CDR3: CAWSAGQPFTEAFF

J: TRBJ1-4
size: many
V: TRBV2
D: .
DNA: TGTGCCAGCAGAGTTGGGACTGAAAAACTGTTTTTT
CDR3: CASRVGTEKLFF

J: TRBJ1-6
size: few
V: TRBV7-8
D: TRBD1
DNA: TGTGCCAGCAGCTTAGTGGTTGGCAGGGGGCTTTCACCCCTCCACTTT
CDR3: CASSLVVGRGLSPLHF

J: TRBJ2-1
size: .
V: TRBV5-1
D: TRBD1
DNA: TGCGCCAGCAGCTCTCCGGACAGGGTCTCCTACAATGAGCAGTTCTTC
CDR3: CASSSPDRVSYNEQFF

J: TRBJ2-3
size: many
V: TRBV12-3/TRBV12-4
D: TRBD2
DNA: TGTGCCAGCAGCCGACGACTAGCGGGCAACTACACAGATACGCAGTATTTT
CDR3: CASSRRLAGNYTDTQYF

J: TRBJ1-5
size: few
V: TRBV30
D: .
DNA: TGTGCCTGGAGTGGGACCGCCGGGCCCCAGCATTTT
CDR3: CAWSGTAGPQHF

J: TRBJ2-7
size: .
V: TRBV4-1
D: .
DNA: TGCGCCAGCAGCCCCATCGGTCAGAGGGGCGAGCAGTACTTC
CDR3: CASSPIGQRGEQYF

J: TRBJ1-1
size: .
V: TRBV27
D: .
DNA: TGTGCCAGCAGTCATACAGGCGCCCTGAACACTGAAGCTTTCTTT
CDR3: CASSHTGALNTEAFF

J: TRBJ2-1
size: many
V: TRBV7-8
D: .
DNA: TGTGCCAGCAGCTTAGTCGGGGATAAGCAGTTCTTC
CDR3: CASSLVGDKQFF

J: TRBJ1-3
size: .
V: TRBV9
D: .
DNA: TGTGCCAGCAGCGTAGGAGGGATGTCTGGAAACACCATATATTTT
CDR3: CASSVGGMSGNTIYF

J: TRBJ2-7
size: .
V: TRBV5-1
D: TRBD1
DNA: TGCGCCAGCAGTTTTGGACAGGGGTTTGTCTACGAGCAGTACTTC
CDR3: CASSFGQGFVYEQYF

J: TRBJ2-1
size: many
V: TRBV12-5
D: .
DNA: TGTGCTAGTGGTTTGTTTGATGAGCAGTTCTTC
CDR3: CASGLFDEQFF

J: TRBJ1-2
size: .
V: TRBV20-1
D: .
DNA: TGCAGTGCTCCGTCGGGGGTCGATGGCTACACCTTC
CDR3: CSAPSGVDGYTF

J: TRBJ2-7
size: .
V: TRBV29-1
D: TRBD1
DNA: TGCAGCTTCCGACAGGGGAACCACGAGCAGTACTTC
CDR3: CSFRQGNHEQYF

J: TRBJ1-6
size: once
V: TRBV5-6
D: TRBD1
DNA: TGTGCCAGCAGCTTGCGGACAGGGGGCGTTAATTCACCCCTCCACTTT
CDR3: CASSLRTGGVNSPLHF

J: TRBJ1-3
size: .
V: TRBV20-1
D: TRBD1
DNA: TGCAGTGCAGGGGGGACAGACTCTGGAAACACCATATATTTT
CDR3: CSAGGTDSGNTIYF

J: TRBJ1-1
size: many
V: TRBV9
D: .
DNA: TGTGCCAGCAGCGGAGGGGGTTCGGGGGGTGCTTTCTTT
CDR3: CASSGGGSGGAFF

J: TRBJ2-5
size: few
V: TRBV29-1
D: TRBD2
DNA: TGCAGCGCCGGGACTAGCGGGGGTCTCGAGACCCAGTACTTC
CDR3: CSAGTSGGLETQYF

J: TRBJ2-1
size: many
V: TRBV3-1
D: TRBD2
DNA: TGTGCCAGCAGCCAAGATCGGCTCGGTGGTCTAGCGGGGGACAATGAGCAGTTCTTC
CDR3: CASSQDRLGGLAGDNEQFF

J: TRBJ2-7
size: few
V: TRBV6-5
D: .
DNA: TGTGCCAGCAGTTACTCGATGGTCGGCAGCTCCTACGAGCAGTACTTC
CDR3: CASSYSMVGSSYEQYF

J: TRBJ2-2
size: .
V: TRBV19
D: TRBD2
DNA: TGTGCCAGTAGTATCCTAGCGGGGGGCACCGGGGAGCTGTTTTTT
CDR3: CASSILAGGTGELFF

J: TRBJ2-3
size: many
V: TRBV12-5
D: TRBD2
DNA: TGTGCTAGTGGTTTGGTACAGCGACTAGCGGGGCCTCTCACGGATACGCAGTATTTT
CDR3: CASGLVQRLAGPLTDTQYF

J: TRBJ1-2
size: few
V: TRBV18
D: TRBD1
DNA: TGTGCCAGCTCACCACCGTCTGACAGGGTATATGGCTACACCTTC
CDR3: CASSPPSDRVYGYTF

J: TRBJ2-5
size: few
V: TRBV29-1
D: .
DNA: TGCAGCGTTGACAGGTCTGAAGAGACCCAGTACTTC
CDR3: CSVDRSEETQYF

J: TRBJ1-2
size: few
V: TRBV10-2
D: TRBD1
DNA: TGCGCCAGCAGTGGCAGGGACAGGGGTGTTTATGGCTACACCTTC
CDR3: CASSGRDRGVYGYTF

J: TRBJ2-3
size: few
V: TRBV27
D: .
DNA: TGTGCCAGCAGTCCCCCGGAGGGGGGCCCTACTACGCAGTATTTT
CDR3: CASSPPEGGPTTQYF

J: TRBJ2-3
size: many
V: TRBV20-1
D: .
DNA: TGCAGTGCTAGCGGATTCAGGAGCGACACAGATACGCAGTATTTT
CDR3: CSASGFRSDTDTQYF

J: TRBJ2-2
size: many
V: TRBV7-3
D: TRBD2
DNA: TGTGCCAGCAGCTTAAAAGGGGCTAGCGGGGGTCTGAACACCGGGGAGCTGTTTTTT
CDR3: CASSLKGASGGLNTGELFF

J: TRBJ1-5
size: many
V: TRBV12-3/TRBV12-4
D: .
DNA: TGTGCCAGCAGTTTAGTAAGTACAGCGGATCAGCCCCAGCATTTT
CDR3: CASSLVSTADQPQHF

J: TRBJ2-7
size: .
V: TRBV29-1
D: .
DNA: TGCAGCGTTTCCTCTGAAGGTTGGGACGAGCAGTACTTC
CDR3: CSVSSEGWDEQYF

J: TRBJ2-3
size: many
V: TRBV25-1
D: .
DNA: TGTGCCAGCAGTGAATATTCGCACACAGATACGCAGTATTTT
CDR3: CASSEYSHTDTQYF

J: TRBJ1-1
size: few
V: TRBV10-3
D: .
DNA: TGTGCCATCAGTAAGGACAGTGGATTGAACACTGAAGCTTTCTTT
CDR3: CAISKDSGLNTEAFF

J: TRBJ2-5
size: .
V: TRBV12-3/TRBV12-4
D: .
DNA: TGTGCCAGCAGTTTAGAGGGACACCCACAAGAGACCCAGTACTTC
CDR3: CASSLEGHPQETQYF